The T cell receptor beta chain under discussion was sequenced for a study of immune characterization of retroperitoneal liposarcoma. TCRdb fed the PCR reads into MiXCR, producing one record per CDR3 protein. This sample has about 9,600 distinct CDR3 sequences, with less than 35% found just once. In germline, CDR1 is MNHEY, CDR2 SVGAGI. The J segment lost 4 bases and the V segment lost 7 bases, leaving 9 bases of the junction unmatched. The CDR3 has 15 amino acids. The clonotype comes from a male donor with retroperitoneal liposarcoma. Sequencing was performed on tumor tissue. The chain recombines TRBV6-5 with TRBJ2-1; TRBD1 matches at 8 bases. CDR3 in amino acids: CASKTRDRIYNEQFF. The DNA of the CDR3 is TGTGCCAGCAAGACCCGGGACAGGATTTACAATGAGCAGTTCTTC.